This record concerns one T cell receptor (beta chain) sequence. The antigen remains undetermined. These data originate in a study of CD4+ T cells in melanoma. TCRdb's copy holds only in-frame clones and misses some; the assay was immunoSEQ multiplex PCR. Among approximately 110,000 clones listed, 92% were seen once. Study-wide results and limits: A reported correlation linked neoantigen-specific CD4+ T cells to CD8+, macrophage and B cell function.

With 1 base clipped from V and 0 bases from J, the junction kept 8 bases outside the gene matches. Looked up from germline, CDR1 is MGHDK and CDR2 is SYGVNS. The CDR3 has 18 residues. The receptor was isolated from a human donor with melanoma. The chain uses TRBV25-1 and TRBJ1-5; 8 positions match TRBD1. The source material was peripheral blood. The CDR3 loop reads CASSELSGGRHSNQPQHF. The CDR3, as DNA: TGTGCCAGCAGTGAATTGTCAGGGGGCAGACATAGCAATCAGCCCCAGCATTTT. Supplemented by reference TRBV25-1 and TRBJ1-5, the full variable domain reads EADIYQTPRYLVIGTGKKITLECSQTMGHDKMYWYQQDPGMELHLIHYSYGVNSTEKGDLSSESTVSRIRTEHFPLTLESARPSHTSQYLCASSELSGGRHSNQPQHFGDGTRLSIL.